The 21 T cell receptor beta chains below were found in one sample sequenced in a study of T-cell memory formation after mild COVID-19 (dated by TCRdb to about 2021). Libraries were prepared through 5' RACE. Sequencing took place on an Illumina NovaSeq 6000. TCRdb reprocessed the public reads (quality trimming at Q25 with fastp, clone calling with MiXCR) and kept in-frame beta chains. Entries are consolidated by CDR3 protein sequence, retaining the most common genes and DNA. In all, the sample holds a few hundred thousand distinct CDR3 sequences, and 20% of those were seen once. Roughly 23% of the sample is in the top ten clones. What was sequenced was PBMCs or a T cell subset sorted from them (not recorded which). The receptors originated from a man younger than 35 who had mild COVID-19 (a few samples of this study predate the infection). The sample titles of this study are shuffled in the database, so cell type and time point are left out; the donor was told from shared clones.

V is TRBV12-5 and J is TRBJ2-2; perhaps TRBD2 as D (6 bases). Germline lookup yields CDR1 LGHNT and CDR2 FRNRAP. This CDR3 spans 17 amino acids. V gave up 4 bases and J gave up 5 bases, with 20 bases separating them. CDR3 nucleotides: TGTGCTAGTGGTTCAATCCTCGGGGACTGGGCGACCGGGGAGCTGTTTTTT. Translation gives CASGSILGDWATGELFF.

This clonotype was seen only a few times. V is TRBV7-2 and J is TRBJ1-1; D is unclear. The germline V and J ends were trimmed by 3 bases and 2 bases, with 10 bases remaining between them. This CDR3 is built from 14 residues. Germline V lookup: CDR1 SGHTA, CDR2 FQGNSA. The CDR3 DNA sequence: TGTGCCAGCAGCTTCTCGCCGCCCAACACTGAAGCTTTCTTT. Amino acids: CASSFSPPNTEAFF.

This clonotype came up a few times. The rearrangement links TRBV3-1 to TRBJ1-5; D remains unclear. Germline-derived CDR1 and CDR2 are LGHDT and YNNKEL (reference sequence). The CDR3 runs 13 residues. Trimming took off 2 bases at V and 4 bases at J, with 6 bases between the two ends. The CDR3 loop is CASSQRENQPQHF. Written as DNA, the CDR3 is TGTGCCAGCAGCCAAAGAGAGAATCAGCCCCAGCATTTT.

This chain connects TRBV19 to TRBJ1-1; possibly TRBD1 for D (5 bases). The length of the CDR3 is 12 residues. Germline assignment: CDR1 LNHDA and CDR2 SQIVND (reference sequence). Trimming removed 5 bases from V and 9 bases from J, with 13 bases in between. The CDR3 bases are TGTGCCAGTAGTCCCGGGGGAGCAAAAGCTTTCTTT. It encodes CASSPGGAKAFF.

DNA of the CDR3: TGTGCCAGCAGCTTAGGGTTAGGGTCACCCCTCCACTTT. Translation gives CASSLGLGSPLHF. This rearrangement joins TRBV7-3 to TRBJ1-6; D is unclear. The CDR3 has 13 amino acids. V was shortened by 2 bases and J by 10 bases, with 9 bases between the two germline ends. Germline V CDR1 and CDR2: SGHTA, FQGTGA.

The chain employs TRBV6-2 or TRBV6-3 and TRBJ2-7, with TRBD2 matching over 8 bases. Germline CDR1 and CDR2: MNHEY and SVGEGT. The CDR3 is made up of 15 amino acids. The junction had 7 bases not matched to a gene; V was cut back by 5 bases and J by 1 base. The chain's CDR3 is CASSPEAGGSYEQYV. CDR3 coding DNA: TGTGCCAGCAGTCCCGAGGCGGGGGGATCCTACGAGCAGTACGTC.

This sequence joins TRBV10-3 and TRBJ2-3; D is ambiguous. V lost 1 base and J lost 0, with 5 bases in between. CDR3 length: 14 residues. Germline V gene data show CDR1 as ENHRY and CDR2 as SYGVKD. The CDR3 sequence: CAISELSSTDTQYF. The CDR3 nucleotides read TGTGCCATCAGTGAGTTGAGTAGCACAGATACGCAGTATTTT.

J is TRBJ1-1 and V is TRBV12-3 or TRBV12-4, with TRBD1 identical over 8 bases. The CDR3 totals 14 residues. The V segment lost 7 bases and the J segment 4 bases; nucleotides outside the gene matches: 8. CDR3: CASTPTGGGTEAFF. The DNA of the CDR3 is TGTGCCAGCACCCCCACAGGGGGTGGCACTGAAGCTTTCTTT.

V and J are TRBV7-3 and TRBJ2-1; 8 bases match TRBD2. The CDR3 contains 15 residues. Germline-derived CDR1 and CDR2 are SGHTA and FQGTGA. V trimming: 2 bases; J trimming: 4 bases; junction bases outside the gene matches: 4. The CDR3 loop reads CASSLDGGVYNEQFF. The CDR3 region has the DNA TGTGCCAGCAGCTTAGACGGGGGGGTATACAATGAGCAGTTCTTC.

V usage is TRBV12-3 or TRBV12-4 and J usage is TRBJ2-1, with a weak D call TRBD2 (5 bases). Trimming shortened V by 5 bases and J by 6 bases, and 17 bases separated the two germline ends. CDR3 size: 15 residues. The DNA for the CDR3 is TGTGCCAGCAGTCTAGAATGGGAGTTAGGCAATGAGCAGTTCTTC. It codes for CASSLEWELGNEQFF.

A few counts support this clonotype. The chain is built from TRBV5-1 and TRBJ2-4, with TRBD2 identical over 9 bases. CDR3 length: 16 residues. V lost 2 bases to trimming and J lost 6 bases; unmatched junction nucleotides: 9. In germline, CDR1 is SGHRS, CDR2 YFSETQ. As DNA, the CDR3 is TGCGCCAGCAGCTTATTTTCTAGCGGGGCCGTAAACATTCAGTACTTC. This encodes CASSLFSSGAVNIQYF.

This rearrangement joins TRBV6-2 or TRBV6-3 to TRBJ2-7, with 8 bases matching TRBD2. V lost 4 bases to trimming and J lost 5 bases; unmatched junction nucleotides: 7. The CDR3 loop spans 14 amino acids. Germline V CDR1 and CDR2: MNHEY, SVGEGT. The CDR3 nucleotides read TGTGCCAGCAGTTCGACGGGGGGGGTCGACGAGCAGTACTTC. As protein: CASSSTGGVDEQYF.

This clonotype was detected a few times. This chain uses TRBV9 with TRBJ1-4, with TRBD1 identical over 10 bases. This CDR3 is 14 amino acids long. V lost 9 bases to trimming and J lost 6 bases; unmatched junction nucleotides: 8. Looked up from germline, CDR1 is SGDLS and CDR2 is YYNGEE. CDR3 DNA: TGTGCCACCGACAGGGGGCATCGAGATGAAAAACTGTTTTTT. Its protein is CATDRGHRDEKLFF.

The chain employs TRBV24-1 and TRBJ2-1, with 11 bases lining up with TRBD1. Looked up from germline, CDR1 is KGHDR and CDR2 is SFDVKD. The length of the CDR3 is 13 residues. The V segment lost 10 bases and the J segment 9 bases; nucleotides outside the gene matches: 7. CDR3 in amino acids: CATEPGQGGEQFF. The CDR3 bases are TGTGCCACAGAACCGGGACAGGGGGGTGAGCAGTTCTTC.

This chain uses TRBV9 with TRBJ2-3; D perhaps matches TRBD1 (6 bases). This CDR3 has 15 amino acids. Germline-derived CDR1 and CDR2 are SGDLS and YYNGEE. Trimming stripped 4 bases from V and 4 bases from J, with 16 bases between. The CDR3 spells CASSPQGIHADTQYF. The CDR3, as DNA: TGTGCCAGCAGCCCTCAGGGGATCCACGCAGATACGCAGTATTTT.

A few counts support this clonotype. CDR3 bases: TGTGCCAGCAGCATGGGACAGTACGAGCAGTACGTC. Encoded protein: CASSMGQYEQYV. The chain links TRBV5-6 to TRBJ2-7, with 7 bases fitting TRBD1. The CDR3 contains 12 residues. Germline V CDR1 and CDR2: SGHDT, YYEEEE. The V segment lost 4 bases and the J segment 4 bases; nucleotides outside the gene matches: 2.

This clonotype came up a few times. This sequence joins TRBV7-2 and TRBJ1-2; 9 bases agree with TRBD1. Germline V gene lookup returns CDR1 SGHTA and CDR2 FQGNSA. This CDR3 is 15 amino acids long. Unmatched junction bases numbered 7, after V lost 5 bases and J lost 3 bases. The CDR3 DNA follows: TGTGCCAGCAGCCCGGGGACAGGGAAGGACTATGGCTACACCTTC. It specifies CASSPGTGKDYGYTF.

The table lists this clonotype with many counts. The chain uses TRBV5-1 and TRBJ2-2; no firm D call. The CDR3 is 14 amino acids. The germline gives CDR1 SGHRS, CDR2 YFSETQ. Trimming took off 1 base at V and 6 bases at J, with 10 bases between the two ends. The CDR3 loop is CASSLIPGPGELFF. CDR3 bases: TGCGCCAGCAGCTTGATTCCCGGTCCCGGGGAGCTGTTTTTT.

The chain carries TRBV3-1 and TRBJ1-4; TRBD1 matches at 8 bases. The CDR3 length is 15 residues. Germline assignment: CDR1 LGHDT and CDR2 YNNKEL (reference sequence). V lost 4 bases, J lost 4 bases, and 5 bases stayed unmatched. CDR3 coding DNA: TGTGCCAGCAGCCTCGGACAGGGCCTTAATGAAAAACTGTTTTTT. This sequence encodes CASSLGQGLNEKLFF.

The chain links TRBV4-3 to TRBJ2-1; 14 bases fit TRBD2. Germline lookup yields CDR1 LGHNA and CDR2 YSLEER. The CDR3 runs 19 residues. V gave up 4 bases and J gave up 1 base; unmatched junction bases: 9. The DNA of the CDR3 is TGCGCCAGCAGCCCCGCGACTAGCGGGGGGGCCCGTTCCTACAATGAGCAGTTCTTC. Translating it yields CASSPATSGGARSYNEQFF.

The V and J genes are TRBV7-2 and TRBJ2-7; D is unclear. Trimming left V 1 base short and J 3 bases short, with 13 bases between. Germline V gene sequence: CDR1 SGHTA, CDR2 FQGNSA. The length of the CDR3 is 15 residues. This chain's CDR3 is CASSLVAVGIYEQYF. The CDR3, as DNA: TGTGCCAGCAGCTTAGTTGCAGTGGGAATCTACGAGCAGTACTTC.